The rows below give T cell receptor beta chains drawn from one sample of a study of technical replicates of blood from several donors. Clones were sequenced by immunoSEQ multiplex PCR, and TCRdb holds only the in-frame ones, with some missing. The sample includes about 44,000 clones, almost 97% of them seen just once. The specimen was T cells isolated from PBMCs. The receptors originated from a human donor in good health. CDR3s leave out the opening cysteine and the closing phenylalanine or tryptophan. Fields, in order: J gene, V gene, D gene, CDR3 protein. A D gene is named only where the DNA matches it firmly.

TRBJ1-3 TRBV9 - ASSPSLEDGISGNTIY
TRBJ2-1 TRBV7-9 TRBD2 ASGQLAGGWSSYNEQF
TRBJ1-5 TRBV4-2 - ASSQEPGKSNQPQH
TRBJ2-2 TRBV30 - AFHRVPNTGELF
TRBJ2-7 TRBV9 TRBD1 ASSGEGTGGRYEQY
TRBJ2-2 TRBV30 - AWTELNTGELF
TRBJ2-5 TRBV9 - ASSRTLETQY
TRBJ1-5 TRBV11-2 - ASSLEGANQPQH
TRBJ2-7 TRBV13 TRBD1 ASSPRVKTGANEQY
TRBJ2-2 TRBV5-1 TRBD1 ASFPGGTSTGELF
TRBJ2-3 TRBV9 - ASSVWFGETDTQY
TRBJ1-4 TRBV12-2 - ASRLAWRQGYSTNEKLF
TRBJ2-7 TRBV9 TRBD2 ASSPGGYEQY
TRBJ2-7 TRBV25-1 TRBD2 ASSERLAGAPTYEQY
TRBJ2-7 TRBV5-1 TRBD2 ASKLSGRENYEQY
TRBJ2-2 TRBV30 - AWELGGELF
TRBJ1-3 TRBV6-1 - ASIEVGDTIY
TRBJ1-2 TRBV19 - ASTGIDYGYT
TRBJ2-3 TRBV29-1 TRBD2 SSAGGREADTQY
TRBJ2-7 TRBV4-1 - ASSQVPDPIYEQY
TRBJ2-7 TRBV27 TRBD1 ASRPGQTYEQY
TRBJ2-7 TRBV21-1 - ASSTLRDRGSYEQY
TRBJ2-4 TRBV28 TRBD1 ASTDRGGAKNIQY
TRBJ2-3 TRBV11-3 TRBD2 ASSLGTSYTDTQY
TRBJ1-2 TRBV11-2 - ATSSGSYGYT
TRBJ2-7 TRBV7-9 - ASSLIGTGSLYEQY
TRBJ2-1 TRBV11-3 TRBD2 ASSLGTSGSNEQF
TRBJ2-7 TRBV2 TRBD2 ASSHGLAGGDEQY
TRBJ1-2 TRBV28 - ASSLSFGSYGYT
TRBJ1-3 TRBV6-1 - ASDRSGNTIY
TRBJ2-2 TRBV7-6 - ASSLVQGAPNTGELF
TRBJ1-2 TRBV11-2 TRBD1 ASSFSGGARDYGYT
TRBJ1-2 TRBV4-1 TRBD1 ASSQGDREGYGYT
TRBJ1-1 TRBV10-3 TRBD1 AISELPGGLGTEAF
TRBJ1-1 TRBV14 - ASSQDEWGVSTEAF
TRBJ1-5 TRBV5-6 TRBD1 ASSLNRGYQPQH
TRBJ1-1 TRBV7-9 - ASSLGGLNTEAF
TRBJ2-5 TRBV2 TRBD2 ASSPGTSGETQY
TRBJ1-1 TRBV20-1 - SAAGLAEAF